One sample yielded the 18 T cell receptor beta chains listed below, sequenced in a study of cytotoxic CD8 clonotypes in ibrutinib-treated CLL. Profiling relied on immunoSEQ multiplex PCR, and the TCRdb table lists in-frame clones only, not all of them. The repertoire holds about 140,000 clones, with around 84% as singletons. The sequences come from PBMCs, collected after 36 months of ibrutinib treatment. The receptors stem from a human donor with chronic lymphocytic leukemia.

The chain recombines TRBV4-1 with TRBJ2-5; D uncertain. The CDR3 contains 15 residues. In germline, CDR1 is MGHRA, CDR2 YSYEKL. V lost 0 bases to trimming and J lost 3 bases, with 11 bases between them. The CDR3: CASSQEGRKKETQYF. The CDR3 nucleotides read TGCGCCAGCAGCCAAGAAGGGCGGAAAAAAGAGACCCAGTACTTC.

As for this clone: The same CDR3 is also encoded by other DNA sequences in this sample. The rearrangement joins TRBV5-1 to TRBJ1-5; D call uncertain. The ends were cut back, 0 bases at V and 1 base at J, with 5 bases in the middle. The CDR3 sequence is 14 residues long. The germline CDR1 and CDR2 sequences are SGHRS and YFSETQ. This chain's CDR3 is CASSLAGSNQPQHF. CDR3 in DNA: TGCGCCAGCAGCTTGGCGGGGAGCAATCAGCCCCAGCATTTT.

The CDR3 DNA sequence: TGCGCCAGCAGTACCGACAGAAGATATAGCAATCAGCCCCAGCATTTT. Residues: CASSTDRRYSNQPQHF. The genes are TRBV10-2 and TRBJ1-5, with TRBD1 as a possible D gene (5 bases). CDR3 length: 16 residues. Between the trimmed V and J ends, which lost 5 bases and 0 bases, there was a span of 14 bases. Germline V gene data show CDR1 as WSHSY and CDR2 as SAAADI.

V is TRBV12-5 and J is TRBJ2-3, with D possibly TRBD1 on 6 matching bases. The length of the CDR3 is 12 residues. The germline V gene encodes CDR1 LGHNT and CDR2 FRNRAP. V shed 5 bases and J shed 5 bases, with 8 bases lying between them. This chain's CDR3 is CASGPRGDTQYF. The CDR3 DNA is TGTGCTAGTGGTCCCAGGGGAGATACGCAGTATTTT.

This chain uses TRBV5-1 with TRBJ1-4; D is possibly TRBD1 (5 bases). The germline V and J ends were trimmed by 0 bases and 5 bases, with 11 bases remaining between them. Germline V gene data show CDR1 as SGHRS and CDR2 as YFSETQ. The CDR3 has 15 residues. CDR3 DNA sequence: TGCGCCAGCAGCTTGGTCAGGGTTCCCAATGAAAAACTGTTTTTT. Its translation is CASSLVRVPNEKLFF.

The J gene is TRBJ1-2, the V gene TRBV19, with unresolved D. V shed 5 bases and J shed 5 bases, with 6 bases lying between them. The CDR3 is made up of 11 amino acids. The V gene's germline CDR1 is LNHDA and CDR2 SQIVND (reference sequence). CDR3 amino acids: CASSYGYGYTF. DNA for the CDR3: TGTGCCAGTAGTTACGGGTATGGCTACACCTTC.

The chain recombines TRBV19 with TRBJ1-5; 8 bases match TRBD1. The V and J ends lost 5 bases and 7 bases, in that order; junction bases with no gene match: 10. Germline CDR1 and CDR2: LNHDA and SQIVND (reference sequence). This CDR3 is 15 amino acids long. CDR3 in amino acids: CASSPGQVPGQPQHF. The CDR3 nucleotides read TGTGCCAGTAGTCCGGGACAGGTCCCGGGGCAGCCCCAGCATTTT. Filled out from reference TRBV19 and TRBJ1-5, the complete variable domain reads DGGITQSPKYLFRKEGQNVTLSCEQNLNHDAMYWYRQDPGQGLRLIYYSQIVNDFQKGDIAEGYSVSREKKESFPLTVTSAQKNPTAFYLCASSPGQVPGQPQHFGDGTRLSIL.

This chain joins TRBV4-1 and TRBJ1-2; D ambiguous. Trimming took off 0 bases at V and 0 bases at J, with 11 bases between the two ends. Germline V CDR1 and CDR2: MGHRA, YSYEKL. The CDR3 contains 16 residues. The CDR3, as DNA: TGCGCCAGCAGCCAAGAATGGTACACCGCTAACTATGGCTACACCTTC. Its translation is CASSQEWYTANYGYTF.

The J gene is TRBJ1-2, the V gene TRBV27; tentative D call: TRBD1 (5 bases). Germline-derived CDR1 and CDR2 are MNHEY and SMNVEV (reference sequence). Deletions cut 3 bases from V and 2 bases from J, with 10 bases between. CDR3 size: 14 residues. CDR3 bases: TGTGCCAGCAGTTTTAAGGGGTCCAACTATGGCTACACCTTC. Protein sequence: CASSFKGSNYGYTF.

This clone has only one observation. The chain joins TRBV19 to TRBJ2-4, with 7 bases fitting TRBD1. This CDR3 has 15 amino acids. J lost 2 bases, V lost 5 bases, and 6 bases had no gene match. Per the germline V gene, CDR1 is LNHDA and CDR2 is SQIVND (reference sequence). The CDR3 nucleotides read TGTGCCAGTAGTGAGGGACAGTTAACCAAAAACATTCAGTACTTC. It codes for CASSEGQLTKNIQYF.

This clone has only a few counts. The V and J genes are TRBV6-5 and TRBJ1-1; no firm D call. The germline gives CDR1 MNHEY, CDR2 SVGAGI. There are 14 residues in the CDR3. Trimming removed 2 bases at V and 5 bases at J, with 12 bases between. CDR3 loop: CASSYGSGRTEAFF. The CDR3 nucleotides read TGTGCCAGCAGTTACGGCTCAGGACGGACTGAAGCTTTCTTT.

The chain recombines TRBV5-1 with TRBJ1-6; D ambiguous. Trimming removed 0 bases at V and 10 bases at J, with 20 bases between. Germline CDR1 SGHRS, CDR2 YFSETQ. The CDR3 has 17 amino acids. The CDR3: CASSLAAGTLGLSPLHF. Here the CDR3 DNA reads TGCGCCAGCAGCTTGGCCGCGGGAACCCTTGGGCTCTCACCCCTCCACTTT.

In this sample, this clone turned up a few times. The genes are TRBV28 and TRBJ1-2; D is undetermined. The V end was cut by 5 bases, the J end by 13 bases, with 20 bases between. Germline V gene lookup returns CDR1 MDHEN and CDR2 SYDVKM. The length of the CDR3 is 13 residues. CDR3 sequence (DNA): TGTGCCAGCAGTCCCGACACCGGCCGGGAATGCACCTTC. This encodes CASSPDTGRECTF.

The rearrangement links TRBV28 to TRBJ2-7, with 7 bases fitting TRBD2. From germline, CDR1 is MDHEN and CDR2 SYDVKM. Losses at the gene ends were 7 bases for V and 6 bases for J; bases not matched to a gene: 6. The CDR3 is made up of 12 amino acids. The CDR3 nucleotides are TGTGCCAGCACCCTAGCGGCAGGCGAGCAGTACTTC. Encoded protein: CASTLAAGEQYF. The whole variable domain, filled in from reference TRBV28 and TRBJ2-7, reads DVKVTQSSRYLVKRTGEKVFLECVQDMDHENMFWYRQDPGLGLRLIYFSYDVKMKEKGDIPEGYSVSREKKERFSLILESASTNQTSMYLCASTLAAGEQYFGPGTRLTVT.

This clone occurred a few times. The chain carries TRBV29-1 and TRBJ1-2, with 8 bases identical to TRBD1. V lost 5 bases and J lost 9; bases outside the gene matches: 8. The CDR3 covers 12 residues. Germline lookup yields CDR1 SQVTM and CDR2 ANQGSEA. The chain's CDR3 is CSVQKTGVSYTF. CDR3 DNA: TGCAGCGTTCAGAAGACAGGGGTGAGCTACACCTTC.

This clone appeared a single time. The chain carries TRBV5-4 and TRBJ2-7; TRBD2 matches 7 bases. With 1 base clipped from V and 0 bases from J, the junction kept 1 base outside the gene matches. The CDR3 spans 14 residues. From germline, CDR1 is SGHNT and CDR2 YYREEE (reference sequence). As DNA, the CDR3 is TGTGCCAGCAGCTTGCGCGGGGGCTCCTACGAGCAGTACTTC. As protein: CASSLRGGSYEQYF.

The gene calls are TRBV5-5 and TRBJ1-4, with 8 bases lining up with TRBD1. The CDR3 runs to 16 residues. Germline CDR1 and CDR2: SGHKS and YYEKEE (reference sequence). Losses at the gene ends were 4 bases for V and 0 bases for J; bases not matched to a gene: 5. The CDR3 is CASSPDRGATNEKLFF. CDR3 nucleotide sequence: TGTGCCAGCAGCCCCGACAGGGGTGCAACTAATGAAAAACTGTTTTTT.

This chain links TRBV6-1 with TRBJ1-1; D ambiguous. CDR3 length: 14 amino acids. Germline CDR1 MNHNS, CDR2 SASEGT. V lost 0 bases, J lost 2 bases, and 7 bases lay in between. CDR3 sequence: CASSEAFLNTEAFF. The DNA for the CDR3 is TGTGCCAGCAGTGAAGCGTTTTTAAACACTGAAGCTTTCTTT.